The 27 T cell receptor beta chains below all came from one sample that was sequenced in a study of T cell responses to AZD1222 COVID-19 vaccine. Assay: immunoSEQ multiplex PCR; the TCRdb copy retains only in-frame clones and omits some. In the table there are roughly 110,000 clones, 85% to 90% of which are singletons. Here the sequenced sample was peripheral blood, taken on day 0 of AZD1222 vaccination. The receptors originated from an adult in good health.

This clone was observed once. This rearrangement joins TRBV3-1 (or the pseudogene TRBV3-2) to TRBJ2-1; 7 bases map to TRBD1. The junction had 10 bases not matched to a gene; V was cut back by 9 bases and J by 8 bases. The CDR3 runs to 13 residues. The germline V gene encodes CDR1 LGHDT and CDR2 YNNKEL (reference sequence). The CDR3 DNA reads as TGTGCCAGTCAGGGACAGAGGAATCATGAGCAGTTCTTC. Amino acids: CASQGQRNHEQFF.

The chain couples TRBV18 to TRBJ2-7, with D possibly matching TRBD1 (6 bases). There are 14 residues in the CDR3. With 2 bases removed from V and 1 base from J, the gap between germline ends came to 9 bases. Germline CDR1 and CDR2: KGHSH and LQKENI. DNA of the CDR3: TGTGCCAGCTCACCAGGGACATCTTCCTACGAGCAGTACTTC. This encodes CASSPGTSSYEQYF.

The chain has TRBV7-9 and TRBJ2-7, with unresolved D. The germline V gene has CDR1 SEHNR and CDR2 FQNEAQ (reference sequence). The V and J ends lost 5 bases and 3 bases respectively, with 14 bases between them. The CDR3 is made up of 14 amino acids. DNA for the CDR3: TGTGCCAGCAGCCCCCTACTCACCCGCTACGAGCAGTACTTC. Translating it yields CASSPLLTRYEQYF.

The chain combines TRBV7-3 with TRBJ2-2; D may be TRBD1 (6 bases). Germline CDR1 is SGHTA and CDR2 is FQGTGA. The V gene lost 3 bases and the J gene lost 2 bases, with 10 bases spanning the gap. This CDR3 is built from 15 residues. The CDR3 protein is CASSFQGQNTGELFF. CDR3 in DNA: TGTGCCAGCAGCTTTCAGGGGCAAAACACCGGGGAGCTGTTTTTT.

The V gene is TRBV12-3 or TRBV12-4, the J gene TRBJ2-7; TRBD1 is a possible D gene (6 bases). This CDR3 has 13 amino acids. V was clipped by 6 bases and J by 1 base, with 10 bases between them. CDR3 bases: TGTGCCAGCAGCAAACAGGGATCCTACGAGCAGTACTTC. Its translation: CASSKQGSYEQYF.

The J gene is TRBJ1-1, the V gene TRBV30, with TRBD1 identical over 8 bases. V gave up 1 base and J gave up 4 bases; unmatched junction bases: 5. The CDR3 is 14 residues long. The germline CDR1 and CDR2 sequences are GTSNPN and SVGIG (reference sequence). This CDR3 reads CAWSEMDRATEAFF. The CDR3 DNA reads as TGTGCCTGGAGTGAGATGGACAGGGCCACTGAAGCTTTCTTT.

The chain joins TRBV30 to TRBJ1-5; 8 bases agree with TRBD1. V shed 6 bases, J shed 3 bases, and the junction held 4 bases outside the gene matches. Germline V gene lookup returns CDR1 GTSNPN and CDR2 SVGIG (reference sequence). The CDR3 has 13 residues. The CDR3 here is CACRQGFNQPQHF. CDR3 sequence (DNA): TGTGCCTGCAGACAGGGGTTCAATCAGCCCCAGCATTTT. Together with reference TRBV30 and TRBJ1-5, the CDR3 gives the full variable domain: SQTIHQWPATLVQPVGSPLSLECTVEGTSNPNLYWYRQAAGRGLQLLFYSVGIGQISSEVPQNLSASRPQDRQFILSSKKLLLSDSGFYLCACRQGFNQPQHFGDGTRLSIL.

The chain couples TRBV6-6 to TRBJ1-1; D is perhaps TRBD1 (6 bases). Germline V lookup: CDR1 MNHNY, CDR2 SVGAGI (reference sequence). V was shortened by 5 bases and J by 1 base, with 11 bases between the two germline ends. The CDR3 is made up of 14 amino acids. CDR3 protein: CASSGGQGNTEAFF. DNA for the CDR3: TGTGCCAGCAGTGGGGGACAAGGGAACACTGAAGCTTTCTTT.

The chain carries TRBV9 and TRBJ2-7; D is unclear. Trimming took off 0 bases at V and 4 bases at J, with 17 bases between the two ends. Germline-derived CDR1 and CDR2 are SGDLS and YYNGEE. The CDR3 spans 16 residues. The CDR3 DNA reads TGTGCCAGCAGCGTAGCTTCGGGCAGCCCAAATTACGAGCAGTACTTC. It specifies CASSVASGSPNYEQYF.

This chain links TRBV5-6 with TRBJ1-3; D remains ambiguous. Trimming pared 1 base from V and 0 bases from J, leaving 5 bases between. Looked up from germline, CDR1 is SGHDT and CDR2 is YYEEEE. The CDR3 sequence is 14 residues long. The CDR3 DNA follows: TGTGCCAGCAGCTTGCCCGTCTCTGGAAACACCATATATTTT. Protein product: CASSLPVSGNTIYF. Complete variable domain (other parts from reference TRBV5-6 and TRBJ1-3): DAGVTQSPTHLIKTRGQQVTLRCSPKSGHDTVSWYQQALGQGPQFIFQYYEEEERQRGNFPDRFSGHQFPNYSSELNVNALLLGDSALYLCASSLPVSGNTIYFGEGSWLTVV.

This chain links TRBV4-1 with TRBJ1-2; D gene ambiguous. The V end lost 1 base, the J end lost 1 base, and 19 bases lay between the germline ends. The CDR3 extends over 18 amino acids. The germline gives CDR1 MGHRA, CDR2 YSYEKL. CDR3 loop: CASSQAAFSLKNNYGYTF. CDR3 nucleotides: TGCGCCAGCAGCCAAGCCGCATTTTCCTTAAAAAATAACTATGGCTACACCTTC.

This chain connects TRBV13 to TRBJ2-1, with 10 bases lining up with TRBD1. The J segment lost 4 bases and the V segment lost 0 bases, leaving 3 bases of the junction unmatched. CDR3 length: 16 residues. CDR1 is PRHDT and CDR2 is FYEKMQ in the germline V gene (reference sequence). In DNA form, the CDR3 reads TGTGCCAGCAGCTTAGGGGTGGGACAGGGGTACAATGAGCAGTTCTTC. Protein: CASSLGVGQGYNEQFF.

This clone showed up just a few times. The J gene is TRBJ1-2, the V gene TRBV18; 7 nucleotides line up with TRBD1. CDR3 size: 14 residues. J was trimmed by 4 bases and V by 5 bases; bases with no gene match: 7. Germline V CDR1 and CDR2: KGHSH, LQKENI. The CDR3 protein is CASSNEGALYGYTF. The CDR3 DNA sequence: TGTGCCAGCTCAAATGAGGGGGCGCTCTATGGCTACACCTTC.

This chain joins TRBV18 and TRBJ1-4; 8 bases line up with TRBD1. J lost 8 bases, V lost 3 bases, and 5 bases had no gene match. The CDR3 is made up of 14 amino acids. Germline CDR1 and CDR2: KGHSH and LQKENI. The CDR3 nucleotides are TGTGCCAGCTCACCCGAACAGGGGGGCGAAAAACTGTTTTTT. As protein: CASSPEQGGEKLFF.

J is TRBJ1-4 and V is TRBV4-1; a possible D gene is TRBD1 (6 bases). The V gene's germline CDR1 is MGHRA and CDR2 YSYEKL. V lost 1 base and J lost 5, with 14 bases in between. The CDR3 has 16 amino acids. CDR3 sequence reads: CASSQAHGGGNEKLFF. The CDR3 DNA is TGCGCCAGCAGCCAAGCCCACGGAGGGGGGAATGAAAAACTGTTTTTT.

The CDR3 sequence is CASSSDPRATQETQYF. The CDR3 DNA is TGCGCCAGCAGCTCAGACCCCCGAGCCACACAAGAGACCCAGTACTTC. This rearrangement joins TRBV5-1 to TRBJ2-5; D is unresolved. Trimming removed 3 bases from V and 2 bases from J, with 17 bases in between. The germline CDR1 and CDR2 sequences are SGHRS and YFSETQ. The CDR3 length is 16 residues.

This clone was seen a single time. CDR3 sequence (DNA): TGTGCCAGCAGTTTCAGCGACAATGAGCAGTTCTTC. Translation gives CASSFSDNEQFF. The chain joins TRBV28 to TRBJ2-1; D is undetermined. The CDR3 has 12 amino acids. CDR1 and CDR2 from the germline V gene are MDHEN and SYDVKM. Trimming removed 3 bases at V and 5 bases at J, with 5 bases between.

The chain carries TRBV7-3 and TRBJ2-3, with 7 bases lining up with TRBD2. This CDR3 spans 15 amino acids. The germline V gene has CDR1 SGHTA and CDR2 FQGTGA. Unmatched junction bases numbered 9, after V lost 5 bases and J lost 4 bases. In DNA form, the CDR3 reads TGTGCCAGCAGCCCCCGTTTGCTAGCGGCAGATACGCAGTATTTT. Protein sequence: CASSPRLLAADTQYF.

The chain couples TRBV18 to TRBJ2-5; D may be TRBD1 or TRBD2 (5 bases each). The CDR3 is 13 residues long. Looked up from germline, CDR1 is KGHSH and CDR2 is LQKENI. Trimming left V 2 bases short and J 5 bases short, with 9 bases between. CDR3 region: CASSPFREETQYF. The CDR3 DNA reads TGTGCCAGCTCACCATTCAGGGAGGAGACCCAGTACTTC.

The chain links TRBV18 to TRBJ2-1; 10 nucleotides match TRBD1. Germline V gene sequence: CDR1 KGHSH, CDR2 LQKENI. V was pared by 5 bases and J by 0 bases, with 16 bases of the junction left unmatched. There are 20 residues in the CDR3. For the CDR3, the DNA is TGTGCCAGCTCATCGAGATCCGGGACAGGGGTGGAAGGCTCCTACAATGAGCAGTTCTTC. It codes for CASSSRSGTGVEGSYNEQFF.

J is TRBJ1-2 and V is TRBV3-1 (or the pseudogene TRBV3-2), with D uncertain. The length of the CDR3 is 13 residues. CDR1 and CDR2 from the germline V gene are LGHDT and YNNKEL (reference sequence). Trimming removed 0 bases at V and 4 bases at J, with 6 bases between. The CDR3 loop is CASSQDSRYGYTF. Written as DNA, the CDR3 is TGTGCCAGCAGCCAAGACAGTCGCTATGGCTACACCTTC.

The chain is built from TRBV7-2 and TRBJ2-1; the D is unclear. Trimming took off 5 bases at V and 5 bases at J, with 13 bases between the two ends. The germline gives CDR1 SGHTA, CDR2 FQGNSA. The CDR3 length is 14 residues. The CDR3 DNA follows: TGTGCCAGCAGCCCCTCGACGGCTAACAATGAGCAGTTCTTC. This gives the protein CASSPSTANNEQFF. The full variable domain, in which reference TRBV7-2 and TRBJ2-1 provide the parts outside the CDR3, is GAGVSQSPSNKVTEKGKDVELRCDPISGHTALYWYRQSLGQGLEFLIYFQGNSAPDKSGLPSDRFSAERTGGSVSTLTIQRTQQEDSAVYLCASSPSTANNEQFFGPGTRLTVL.

This clone appeared a few times. The rearrangement joins TRBV10-3 to TRBJ1-1, with 9 bases aligning to TRBD1. V lost 4 bases, J lost 4 bases, and 13 bases stayed unmatched. The CDR3 spans 17 residues. CDR1 is ENHRY and CDR2 is SYGVKD in the germline V gene. For the CDR3, the DNA is TGTGCCATCAGTGGGTTAGTGACAGGGGGGAGAGCCACTGAAGCTTTCTTT. It specifies CAISGLVTGGRATEAFF.

V and J are TRBV27 and TRBJ2-7; weak D call: TRBD2 (6 bases). From germline, CDR1 is MNHEY and CDR2 SMNVEV (reference sequence). The CDR3 has 15 residues. V was clipped by 2 bases and J by 4 bases, with 15 bases between them. As DNA, the CDR3 is TGTGCCAGCAGTTTAGTTCCAAGGGGAGGTTACGAGCAGTACTTC. Encoded protein: CASSLVPRGGYEQYF.

The chain carries TRBV5-1 and TRBJ2-5; the D is unclear. V was trimmed by 1 base and J by 3 bases, leaving 10 bases between them. This CDR3 spans 14 amino acids. Germline CDR1 reads SGHRS; CDR2 reads YFSETQ. The CDR3 is CASSLFGKEETQYF. As DNA, the CDR3 is TGCGCCAGCAGCTTGTTTGGGAAGGAAGAGACCCAGTACTTC.

The rearrangement links TRBV6-6 to TRBJ2-4, with D tentatively TRBD2 (6 bases). The V end lost 7 bases, the J end lost 1 base, and 17 bases lay between the germline ends. This CDR3 is 16 amino acids long. Germline V gene lookup returns CDR1 MNHNY and CDR2 SVGAGI (reference sequence). The CDR3 DNA follows: TGTGCCAGCAAACGTCACCCGGGAGTCGCCAAAAACATTCAGTACTTC. Residues: CASKRHPGVAKNIQYF.

The chain's CDR3 is CASSTTGRQETQYF. As DNA, the CDR3 is TGTGCCAGCAGCACGACAGGGCGGCAAGAGACCCAGTACTTC. The J gene is TRBJ2-5, the V gene TRBV7-3, with 7 bases fitting TRBD1. The CDR3 runs to 14 residues. The V and J ends lost 5 bases and 2 bases, in that order; junction bases with no gene match: 5. CDR1 SGHTA and CDR2 FQGTGA come from the germline V gene.